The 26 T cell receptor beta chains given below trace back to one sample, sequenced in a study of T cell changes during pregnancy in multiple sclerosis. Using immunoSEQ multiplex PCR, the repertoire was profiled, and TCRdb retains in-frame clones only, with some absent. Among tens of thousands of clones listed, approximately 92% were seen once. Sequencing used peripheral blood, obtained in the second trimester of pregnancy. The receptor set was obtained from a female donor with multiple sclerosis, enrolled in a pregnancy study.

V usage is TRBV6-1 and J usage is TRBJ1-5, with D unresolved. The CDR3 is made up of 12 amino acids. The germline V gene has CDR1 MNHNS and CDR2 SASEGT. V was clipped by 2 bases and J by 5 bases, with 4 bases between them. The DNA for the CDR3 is TGTGCCAGCAGTGAACAGGATCAGCCCCAGCATTTT. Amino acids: CASSEQDQPQHF.

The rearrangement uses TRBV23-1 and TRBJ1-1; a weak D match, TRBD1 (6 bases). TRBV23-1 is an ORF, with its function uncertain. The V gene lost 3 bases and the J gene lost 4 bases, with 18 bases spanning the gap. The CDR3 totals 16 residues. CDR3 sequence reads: CASSQSTGRRFTEAFF. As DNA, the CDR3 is TGCGCCAGCAGTCAGTCGACAGGTAGAAGGTTCACTGAAGCTTTCTTT.

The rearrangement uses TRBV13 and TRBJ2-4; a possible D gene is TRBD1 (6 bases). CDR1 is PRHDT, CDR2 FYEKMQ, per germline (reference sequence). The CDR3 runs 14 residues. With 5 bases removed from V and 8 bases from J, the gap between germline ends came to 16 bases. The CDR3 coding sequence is TGTGCCAGCAGCATCGACAGGTTGCACGACATTCAGTACTTC. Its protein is CASSIDRLHDIQYF. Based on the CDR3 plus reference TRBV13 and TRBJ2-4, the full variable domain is AAGVIQSPRHLIKEKRETATLKCYPIPRHDTVYWYQQGPGQDPQFLISFYEKMQSDKGSIPDRFSAQQFSDYHSELNMSSLELGDSALYFCASSIDRLHDIQYFGAGTRLSVL.

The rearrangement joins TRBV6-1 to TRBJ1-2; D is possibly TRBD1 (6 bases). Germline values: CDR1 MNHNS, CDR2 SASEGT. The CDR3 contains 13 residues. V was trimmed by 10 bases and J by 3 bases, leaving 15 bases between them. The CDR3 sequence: CATFGDTDYGYTF. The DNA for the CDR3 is TGTGCCACGTTCGGGGACACAGACTATGGCTACACCTTC.

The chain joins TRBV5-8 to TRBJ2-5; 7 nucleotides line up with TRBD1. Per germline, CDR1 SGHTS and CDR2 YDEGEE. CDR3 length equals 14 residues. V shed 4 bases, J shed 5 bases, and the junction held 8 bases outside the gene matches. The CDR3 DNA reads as TGTGCCAGCAGCCAACCCGACAGGGAGGAGACCCAGTACTTC. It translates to CASSQPDREETQYF.

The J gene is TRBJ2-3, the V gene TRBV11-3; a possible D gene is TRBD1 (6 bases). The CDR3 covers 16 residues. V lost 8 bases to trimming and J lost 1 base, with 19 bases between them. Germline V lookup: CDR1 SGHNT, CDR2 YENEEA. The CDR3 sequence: CASSRDTRLGTDTQYF. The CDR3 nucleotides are TGTGCCAGCTCCCGGGACACGCGTCTTGGCACAGATACGCAGTATTTT. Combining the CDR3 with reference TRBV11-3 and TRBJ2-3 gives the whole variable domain EAGVVQSPRYKIIEKKQPVAFWCNPISGHNTLYWYLQNLGQGPELLIRYENEEAVDDSQLPKDRFSAERLKGVDSTLKIQPAELGDSAVYLCASSRDTRLGTDTQYFGPGTRLTVL.

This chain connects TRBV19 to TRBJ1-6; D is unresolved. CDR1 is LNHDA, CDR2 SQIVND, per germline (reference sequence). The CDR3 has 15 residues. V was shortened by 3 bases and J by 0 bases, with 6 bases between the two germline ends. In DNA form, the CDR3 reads TGTGCCAGTAGTATGTGGAGCTCCTATAATTCACCCCTCCACTTT. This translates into CASSMWSSYNSPLHF.

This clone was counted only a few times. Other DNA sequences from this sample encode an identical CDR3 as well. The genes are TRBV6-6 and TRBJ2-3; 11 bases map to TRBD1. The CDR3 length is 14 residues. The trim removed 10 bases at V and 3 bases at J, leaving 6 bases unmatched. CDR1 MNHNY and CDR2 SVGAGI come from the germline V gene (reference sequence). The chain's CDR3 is CATRTGGGTDTQYF. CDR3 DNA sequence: TGTGCCACTCGGACAGGGGGCGGTACAGATACGCAGTATTTT.

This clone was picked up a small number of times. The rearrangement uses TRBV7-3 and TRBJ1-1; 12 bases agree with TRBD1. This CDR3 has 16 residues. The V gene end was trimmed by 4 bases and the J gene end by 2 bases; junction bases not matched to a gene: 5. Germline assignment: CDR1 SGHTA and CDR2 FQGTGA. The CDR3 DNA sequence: TGTGCCAGCAGCTCGGGACAGGGGGCGGGTAACACTGAAGCTTTCTTT. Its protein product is CASSSGQGAGNTEAFF.

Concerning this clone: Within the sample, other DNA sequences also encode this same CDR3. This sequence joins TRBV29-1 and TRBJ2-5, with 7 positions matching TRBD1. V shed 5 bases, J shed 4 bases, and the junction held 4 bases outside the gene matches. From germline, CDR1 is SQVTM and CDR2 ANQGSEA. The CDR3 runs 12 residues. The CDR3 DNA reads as TGCAGCGTTTTAGCAGGGGGAGAGACCCAGTACTTC. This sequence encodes CSVLAGGETQYF.

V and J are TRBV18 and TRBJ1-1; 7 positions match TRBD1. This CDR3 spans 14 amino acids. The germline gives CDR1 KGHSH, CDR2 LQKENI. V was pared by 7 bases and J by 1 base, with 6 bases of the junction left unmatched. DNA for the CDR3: TGTGCCAGCTACCGGGACAGAACGAACACTGAAGCTTTCTTT. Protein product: CASYRDRTNTEAFF.

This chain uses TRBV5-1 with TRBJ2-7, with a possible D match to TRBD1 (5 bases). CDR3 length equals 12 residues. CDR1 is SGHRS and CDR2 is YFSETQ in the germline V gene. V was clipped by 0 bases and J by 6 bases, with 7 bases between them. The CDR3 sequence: CASSLVGAEQYF. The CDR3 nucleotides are TGCGCCAGCAGCTTGGTAGGGGCCGAGCAGTACTTC.

The chain's CDR3 is CASSDWGVGETQYF. The CDR3 bases are TGTGCCAGCAGTGATTGGGGGGTTGGGGAGACCCAGTACTTC. The V gene is TRBV6-1, the J gene TRBJ2-5; D is perhaps TRBD2 (6 bases). The CDR3 has 14 amino acids. Germline V lookup: CDR1 MNHNS, CDR2 SASEGT. V was pared by 3 bases and J by 5 bases, with 13 bases between.

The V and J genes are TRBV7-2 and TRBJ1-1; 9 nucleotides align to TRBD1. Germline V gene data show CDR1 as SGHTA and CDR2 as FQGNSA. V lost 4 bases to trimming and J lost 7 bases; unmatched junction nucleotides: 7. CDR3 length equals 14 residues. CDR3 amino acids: CASSSSRDRDEAFF. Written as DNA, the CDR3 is TGTGCCAGCAGCTCCTCCCGGGACAGGGATGAAGCTTTCTTT.

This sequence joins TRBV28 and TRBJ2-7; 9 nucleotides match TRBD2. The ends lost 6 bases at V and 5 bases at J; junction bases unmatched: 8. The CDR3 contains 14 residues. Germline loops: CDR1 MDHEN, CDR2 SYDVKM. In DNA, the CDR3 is TGTGCCAGCAGCCCAACTAGCGGGCGAAACGAGCAGTACTTC. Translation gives CASSPTSGRNEQYF. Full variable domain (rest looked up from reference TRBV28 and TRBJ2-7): DVKVTQSSRYLVKRTGEKVFLECVQDMDHENMFWYRQDPGLGLRLIYFSYDVKMKEKGDIPEGYSVSREKKERFSLILESASTNQTSMYLCASSPTSGRNEQYFGPGTRLTVT.

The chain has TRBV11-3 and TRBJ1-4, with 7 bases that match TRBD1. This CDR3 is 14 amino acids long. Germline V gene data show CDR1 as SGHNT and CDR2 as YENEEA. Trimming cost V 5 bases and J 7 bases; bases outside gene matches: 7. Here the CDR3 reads CASSRGGAGEKLFF. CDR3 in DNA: TGTGCCAGCAGCCGAGGGGGCGCGGGTGAAAAACTGTTTTTT.

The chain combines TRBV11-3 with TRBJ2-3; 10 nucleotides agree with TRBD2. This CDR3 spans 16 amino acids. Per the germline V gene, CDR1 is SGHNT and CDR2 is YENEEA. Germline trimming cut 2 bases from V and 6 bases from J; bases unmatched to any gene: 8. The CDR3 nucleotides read TGTGCCAGCAGCTTAACCCTAGCGGGGGTTGGGGATACGCAGTATTTT. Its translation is CASSLTLAGVGDTQYF.

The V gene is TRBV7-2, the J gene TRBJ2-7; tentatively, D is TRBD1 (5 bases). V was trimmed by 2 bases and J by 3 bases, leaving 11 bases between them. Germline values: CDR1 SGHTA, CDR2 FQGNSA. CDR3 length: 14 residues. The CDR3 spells CASSLSGANYEQYF. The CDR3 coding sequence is TGTGCCAGCAGCTTATCTGGGGCCAACTACGAGCAGTACTTC.

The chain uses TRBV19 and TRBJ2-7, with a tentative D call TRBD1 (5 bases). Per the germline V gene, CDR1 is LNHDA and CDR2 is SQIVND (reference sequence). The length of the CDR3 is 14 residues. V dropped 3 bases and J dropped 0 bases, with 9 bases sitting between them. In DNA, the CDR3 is TGTGCCAGTAGTATCAGGGCGAGCTCCTACGAGCAGTACTTC. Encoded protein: CASSIRASSYEQYF.

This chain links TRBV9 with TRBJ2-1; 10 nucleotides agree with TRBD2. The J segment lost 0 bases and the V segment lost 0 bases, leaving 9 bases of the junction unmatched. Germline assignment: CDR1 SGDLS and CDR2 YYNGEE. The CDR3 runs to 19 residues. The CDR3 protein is CASSVEAGGSLSSYNEQFF. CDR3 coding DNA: TGTGCCAGCAGCGTAGAAGCGGGAGGGTCCCTGAGCTCCTACAATGAGCAGTTCTTC.

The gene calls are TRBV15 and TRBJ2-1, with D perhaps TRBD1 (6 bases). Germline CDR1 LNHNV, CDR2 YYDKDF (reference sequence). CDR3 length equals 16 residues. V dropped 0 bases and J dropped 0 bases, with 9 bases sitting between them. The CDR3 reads CATSRDQDSSYNEQFF. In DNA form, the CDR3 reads TGTGCCACCAGCAGAGACCAGGACAGCTCCTACAATGAGCAGTTCTTC.

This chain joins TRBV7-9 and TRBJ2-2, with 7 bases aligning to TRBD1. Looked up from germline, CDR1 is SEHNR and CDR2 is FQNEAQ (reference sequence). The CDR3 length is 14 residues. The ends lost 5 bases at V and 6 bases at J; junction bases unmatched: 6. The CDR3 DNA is TGTGCCAGCAGCGTCCGACAGGGTGCCGGGGAGCTGTTTTTT. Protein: CASSVRQGAGELFF.

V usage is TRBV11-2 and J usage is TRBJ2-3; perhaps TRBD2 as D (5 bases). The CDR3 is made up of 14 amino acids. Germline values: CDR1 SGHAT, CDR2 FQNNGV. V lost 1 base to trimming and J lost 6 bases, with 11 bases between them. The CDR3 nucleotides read TGTGCCAGCAGCTTAGTGGGCGGGTTGGATACGCAGTATTTT. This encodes CASSLVGGLDTQYF.

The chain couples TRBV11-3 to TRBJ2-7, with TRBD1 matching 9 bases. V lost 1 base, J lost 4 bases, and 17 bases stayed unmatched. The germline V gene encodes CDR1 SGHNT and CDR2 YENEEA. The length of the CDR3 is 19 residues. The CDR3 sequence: CASSLAHPRPGQGRYEQYF. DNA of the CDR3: TGTGCCAGCAGCTTAGCCCACCCTCGCCCGGGACAGGGACGGTACGAGCAGTACTTC.

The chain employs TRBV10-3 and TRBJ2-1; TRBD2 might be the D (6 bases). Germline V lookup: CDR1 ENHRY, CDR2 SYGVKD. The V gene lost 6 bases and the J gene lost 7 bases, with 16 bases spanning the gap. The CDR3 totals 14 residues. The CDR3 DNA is TGTGCCATCAGAGGTGCGGGGCGGACAAATGAGCAGTTCTTC. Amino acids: CAIRGAGRTNEQFF.

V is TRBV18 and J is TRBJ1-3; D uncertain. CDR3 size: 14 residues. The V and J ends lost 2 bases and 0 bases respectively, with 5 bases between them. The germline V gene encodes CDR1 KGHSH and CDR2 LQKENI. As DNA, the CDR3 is TGTGCCAGCTCACCAGCAGGCTCTGGAAACACCATATATTTT. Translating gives CASSPAGSGNTIYF.